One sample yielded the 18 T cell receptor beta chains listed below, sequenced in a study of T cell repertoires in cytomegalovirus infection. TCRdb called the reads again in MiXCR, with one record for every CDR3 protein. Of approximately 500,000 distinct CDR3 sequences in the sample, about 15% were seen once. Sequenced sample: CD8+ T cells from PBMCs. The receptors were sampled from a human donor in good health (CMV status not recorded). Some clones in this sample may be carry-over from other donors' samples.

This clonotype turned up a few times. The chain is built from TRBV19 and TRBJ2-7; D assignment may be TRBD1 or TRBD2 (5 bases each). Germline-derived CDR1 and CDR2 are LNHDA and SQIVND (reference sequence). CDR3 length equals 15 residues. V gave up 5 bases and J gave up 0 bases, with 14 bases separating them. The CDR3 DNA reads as TGTGCCAGTAGTCCCGGGACCGATAGCTCCTACGAGCAGTACTTC. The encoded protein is CASSPGTDSSYEQYF. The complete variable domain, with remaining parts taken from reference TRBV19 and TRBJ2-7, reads DGGITQSPKYLFRKEGQNVTLSCEQNLNHDAMYWYRQDPGQGLRLIYYSQIVNDFQKGDIAEGYSVSREKKESFPLTVTSAQKNPTAFYLCASSPGTDSSYEQYFGPGTRLTVT.

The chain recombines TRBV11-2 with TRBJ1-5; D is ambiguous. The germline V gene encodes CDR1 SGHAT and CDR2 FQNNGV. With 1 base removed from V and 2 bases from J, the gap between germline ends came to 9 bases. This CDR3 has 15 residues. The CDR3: CASSLARYGNQPQHF. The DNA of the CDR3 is TGTGCCAGCAGCTTAGCCCGGTATGGCAATCAGCCCCAGCATTTT.

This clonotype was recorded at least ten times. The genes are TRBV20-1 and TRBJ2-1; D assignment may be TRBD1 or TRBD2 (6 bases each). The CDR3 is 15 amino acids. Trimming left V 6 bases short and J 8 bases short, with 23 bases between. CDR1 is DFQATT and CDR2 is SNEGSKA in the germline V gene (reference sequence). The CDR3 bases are TGCAGTGCCCAACCCCGGGGGCGAAGAAAGGATGAGCAGTTCTTC. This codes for CSAQPRGRRKDEQFF.

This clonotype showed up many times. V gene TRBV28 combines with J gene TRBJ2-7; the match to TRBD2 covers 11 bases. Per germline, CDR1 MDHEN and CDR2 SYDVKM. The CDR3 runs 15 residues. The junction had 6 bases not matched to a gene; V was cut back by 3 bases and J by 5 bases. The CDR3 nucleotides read TGTGCCAGCAGTTTCTCCGGGACTAGCGGCAACGAGCAGTACTTC. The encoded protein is CASSFSGTSGNEQYF.

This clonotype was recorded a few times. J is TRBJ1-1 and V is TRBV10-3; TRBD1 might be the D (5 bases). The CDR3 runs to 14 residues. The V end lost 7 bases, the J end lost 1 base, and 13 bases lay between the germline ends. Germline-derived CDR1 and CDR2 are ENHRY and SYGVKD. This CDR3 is CAITEDTPNTEAFF. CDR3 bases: TGTGCCATCACCGAGGACACGCCGAACACTGAAGCTTTCTTT.

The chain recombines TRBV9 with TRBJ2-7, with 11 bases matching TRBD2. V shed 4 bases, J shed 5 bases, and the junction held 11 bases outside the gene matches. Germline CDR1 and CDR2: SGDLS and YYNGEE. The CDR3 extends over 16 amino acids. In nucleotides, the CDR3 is TGTGCCAGCAGCCTAACCGGGACTAGCGGTCTCCACGAGCAGTACTTC. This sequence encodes CASSLTGTSGLHEQYF.

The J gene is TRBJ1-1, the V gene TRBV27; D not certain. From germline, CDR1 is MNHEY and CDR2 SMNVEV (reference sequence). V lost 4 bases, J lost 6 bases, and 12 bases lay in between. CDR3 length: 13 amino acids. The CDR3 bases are TGTGCCAGCAGTTCGGATTACACTTCTGAAGCTTTCTTT. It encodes CASSSDYTSEAFF.

The CDR3 loop is CASSSTQPEGNQPQHF. CDR3 coding DNA: TGTGCCAGCAGTTCTACGCAGCCCGAAGGCAATCAGCCCCAGCATTTT. The V gene is TRBV28, the J gene TRBJ1-5; D unclear. The V end lost 4 bases, the J end lost 2 bases, and 15 bases lay between the germline ends. CDR1 MDHEN and CDR2 SYDVKM come from the germline V gene. The CDR3 runs 16 residues. The full variable domain, its missing parts supplied by reference TRBV28 and TRBJ1-5, is DVKVTQSSRYLVKRTGEKVFLECVQDMDHENMFWYRQDPGLGLRLIYFSYDVKMKEKGDIPEGYSVSREKKERFSLILESASTNQTSMYLCASSSTQPEGNQPQHFGDGTRLSIL.

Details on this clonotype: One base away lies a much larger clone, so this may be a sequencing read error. This CDR3 reads CASRRETGLQPQHF. The CDR3 bases are TGTGCCAGCCGGAGGGAGACAGGGCTGCAGCCCCAGCATTTT. This rearrangement joins TRBV28 to TRBJ1-5; 7 nucleotides agree with TRBD1. The ends lost 8 bases at V and 7 bases at J; junction bases unmatched: 11. Germline assignment: CDR1 MDHEN and CDR2 SYDVKM. This CDR3 is built from 14 residues.

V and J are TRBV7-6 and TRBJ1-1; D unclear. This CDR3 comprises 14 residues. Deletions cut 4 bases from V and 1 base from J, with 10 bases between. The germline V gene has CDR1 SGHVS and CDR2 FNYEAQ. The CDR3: CASSSSIGNTEAFF. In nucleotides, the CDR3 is TGTGCCAGCAGCTCATCGATTGGGAACACTGAAGCTTTCTTT.

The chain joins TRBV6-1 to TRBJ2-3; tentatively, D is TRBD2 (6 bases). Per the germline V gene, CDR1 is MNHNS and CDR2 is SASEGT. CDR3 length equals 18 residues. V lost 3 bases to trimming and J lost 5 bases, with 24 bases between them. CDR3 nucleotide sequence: TGTGCCAGCAGTGAGACGGGAGAAGATGAGTATGGGCGAGATACGCAGTATTTT. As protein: CASSETGEDEYGRDTQYF.

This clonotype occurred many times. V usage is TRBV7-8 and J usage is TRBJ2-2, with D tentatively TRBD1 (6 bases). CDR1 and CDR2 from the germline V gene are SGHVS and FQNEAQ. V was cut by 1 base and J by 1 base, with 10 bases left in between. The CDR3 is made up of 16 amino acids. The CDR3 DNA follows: TGTGCCAGCAGCTTAGTATCGGACAGGAACACCGGGGAGCTGTTTTTT. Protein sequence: CASSLVSDRNTGELFF.

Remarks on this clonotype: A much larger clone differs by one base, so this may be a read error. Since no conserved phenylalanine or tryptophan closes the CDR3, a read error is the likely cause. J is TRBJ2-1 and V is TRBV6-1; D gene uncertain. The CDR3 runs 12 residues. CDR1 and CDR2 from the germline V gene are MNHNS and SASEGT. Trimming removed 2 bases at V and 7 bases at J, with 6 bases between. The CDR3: CASSEFGNEQFL. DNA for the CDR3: TGTGCCAGCAGTGAATTTGGGAATGAGCAGTTCTTA.

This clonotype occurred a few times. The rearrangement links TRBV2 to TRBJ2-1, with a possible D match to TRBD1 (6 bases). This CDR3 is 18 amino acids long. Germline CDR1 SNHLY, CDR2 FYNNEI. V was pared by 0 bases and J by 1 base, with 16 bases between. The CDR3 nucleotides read TGTGCCAGCAGTGAAGCGCTCGACAGGTATCTATCCTACAATGAGCAGTTCTTC. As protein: CASSEALDRYLSYNEQFF.

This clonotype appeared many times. CDR3 DNA: TGTGCCAGCAGTTACGAACAGGGGGCAATTCATGAGCAGTTCTTC. Translating it yields CASSYEQGAIHEQFF. This chain links TRBV6-5 with TRBJ2-1; 9 bases align to TRBD1. V lost 2 bases, J lost 8 bases, and 7 bases stayed unmatched. Looked up from germline, CDR1 is MNHEY and CDR2 is SVGAGI. The CDR3 extends over 15 amino acids.

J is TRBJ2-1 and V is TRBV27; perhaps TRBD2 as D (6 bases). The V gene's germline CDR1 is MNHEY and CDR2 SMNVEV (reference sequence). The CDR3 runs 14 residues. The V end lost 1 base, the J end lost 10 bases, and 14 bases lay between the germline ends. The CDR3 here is CASSLYREPREQFF. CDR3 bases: TGTGCCAGCAGTTTATACCGGGAGCCGCGGGAGCAGTTCTTC.

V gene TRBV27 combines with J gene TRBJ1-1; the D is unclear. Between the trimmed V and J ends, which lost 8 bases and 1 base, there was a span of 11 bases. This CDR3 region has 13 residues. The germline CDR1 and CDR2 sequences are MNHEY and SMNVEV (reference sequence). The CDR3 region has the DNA TGTGCCAGCGGGGTGGGGTCGAACACTGAAGCTTTCTTT. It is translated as CASGVGSNTEAFF.

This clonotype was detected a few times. The CDR3 loop is CASSVAGGGPTNEKLFF. As DNA, the CDR3 is TGTGCCAGCAGCGTAGCCGGGGGGGGCCCAACTAATGAAAAACTGTTTTTT. The V and J genes are TRBV9 and TRBJ1-4; weak D call: TRBD1 (6 bases). With 0 bases removed from V and 0 bases from J, the gap between germline ends came to 12 bases. Germline V lookup: CDR1 SGDLS, CDR2 YYNGEE. CDR3 length: 17 amino acids.